This TCR beta chain derives from a study of shared clonotypes between healthy human individuals. Study information: Donors had three CD4 naive, three CD4 memory, two CD8 naive and one CD8 memory plate apiece. The study's findings and limits: Naive subsets tended to show greater estimated richness than memory subsets.

In germline, CDR1 is SGHTA, CDR2 FQGTGA. With V trimmed by 4 bases and J by 4 bases, 10 bases remained unmatched. CDR3 length: 16 residues. With respect to this clone: Its target is not known.

Each subset's genomic DNA was split evenly across several immunoSEQ plates. The assay was immunoSEQ multiplex PCR, and TCRdb's table has in-frame clones only and misses some. Of millions of clones listed, about 92% are singletons. The chain is built from TRBV7-3 and TRBJ2-3; TRBD2 matches at 8 bases. Sequenced input: naive CD4+ T cells from PBMCs. This sample's subset: CD45RA+ positively selected. The receptor comes from a man aged 18 to 29 in good health. Some clones in this sample may be carry-over from other donors' samples. CDR3 DNA: TGTGCCAGCAGCTACTTCGGGAGGGCCGCGTCAGATACGCAGTATTTT. Protein product: CASSYFGRAASDTQYF.